This TCR beta chain derives from a study of blood T cell repertoires in COVID-19. Across the whole study: T cells, B-cell-depleted T cells, or PBMCs provided the cDNA or gDNA that served as material.

This study enrolled people aged roughly 18 to 90 from around 25 US geographic areas. Profiling relied on immunoSEQ multiplex PCR, and the TCRdb table lists in-frame clones only, not all of them. The table has 150,000 to 200,000 clones, around 90% seen once. The CDR3 runs to 15 residues. Germline V gene sequence: CDR1 SGHKS, CDR2 YYEKEE (reference sequence). Trimming shortened V by 4 bases and J by 3 bases, and 14 bases separated the two germline ends. The chain recombines TRBV5-5 with TRBJ2-1, with D perhaps TRBD2 (5 bases). The TCR was taken from a woman younger than 35 who had recovered from COVID-19. The material sequenced was PBMCs or T cells enriched from blood (not recorded which). CDR3 bases: TGTGCCAGCAGCGCCGAAGCGGCCTTCTACAATGAGCAGTTCTTC. This encodes CASSAEAAFYNEQFF.